The 22 T cell receptor beta chains in this list originate from one sample, sequenced in a study of early stage breast cancer tumors. The assay was immunoSEQ multiplex PCR, and TCRdb's table has in-frame clones only and misses some. The data contain about 72,000 clones, 65% to 80% of them singletons. Sequenced material: blood. All receptors come from a person between 60 and 69 years old with breast cancer.

In this sample, this clone turned up a few times. The rearrangement links TRBV27 to TRBJ1-1; the D gene is possibly TRBD1 (5 bases). Germline-derived CDR1 and CDR2 are MNHEY and SMNVEV (reference sequence). Trimming stripped 10 bases from V and 1 base from J, with 16 bases between. The CDR3 has 14 amino acids. The CDR3 spells CATGWGGGNTEAFF. In DNA form, the CDR3 reads TGTGCCACCGGGTGGGGGGGAGGGAACACTGAAGCTTTCTTT.

Only a few counts were recorded for this clone. CDR3: CASRDGLRETQYF. In nucleotides, the CDR3 is TGTGCCAGCCGGGACGGTTTACGAGAGACCCAGTACTTC. V usage is TRBV2 and J usage is TRBJ2-5, with D perhaps matching TRBD1 or TRBD2 (5 bases each). This CDR3 spans 13 amino acids. V dropped 8 bases and J dropped 4 bases, with 14 bases sitting between them. Germline CDR1 reads SNHLY; CDR2 reads FYNNEI.

This chain joins TRBV18 and TRBJ1-5, with a possible D match to TRBD1 (5 bases). Germline V CDR1 and CDR2: KGHSH, LQKENI. The V and J ends lost 4 bases and 1 base respectively, with 8 bases between them. This CDR3 has 14 residues. DNA of the CDR3: TGTGCCAGCTCACTTTGGGGGAGCAATCAGCCCCAGCATTTT. Its protein product is CASSLWGSNQPQHF.

The rearrangement joins TRBV7-2 to TRBJ2-7; 7 bases fit TRBD1. This CDR3 is 16 amino acids long. CDR1 is SGHTA and CDR2 is FQGNSA in the germline V gene. After removal of 5 bases from V and 1 base from J, the junction contained 11 bases not matched to a gene. The CDR3 loop is CASSTRDRILSYEQYF. CDR3 DNA: TGTGCCAGCAGCACACGGGACAGAATATTGTCCTACGAGCAGTACTTC.

V is TRBV5-1 and J is TRBJ2-2, with TRBD1 identical over 9 bases. The CDR3 consists of 16 residues. Germline trimming cut 4 bases from V and 1 base from J; bases unmatched to any gene: 5. The germline CDR1 and CDR2 sequences are SGHRS and YFSETQ. CDR3: CASSPGTGLNTGELFF. The DNA for the CDR3 is TGCGCCAGCAGCCCCGGGACAGGGCTGAACACCGGGGAGCTGTTTTTT.

This clone was recorded a few times. V gene TRBV19 combines with J gene TRBJ2-3; no clear D. The germline CDR1 and CDR2 sequences are LNHDA and SQIVND (reference sequence). V lost 4 bases to trimming and J lost 5 bases, with 4 bases between them. This CDR3 is 11 amino acids long. The CDR3 here is CASSTGDTQYF. As DNA, the CDR3 is TGTGCCAGTAGTACGGGAGATACGCAGTATTTT.

The J gene is TRBJ2-7, the V gene TRBV5-4; a weak D match, TRBD1 (6 bases). The CDR3 extends over 14 amino acids. Per germline, CDR1 SGHNT and CDR2 YYREEE (reference sequence). V lost 0 bases, J lost 4 bases, and 11 bases lay in between. CDR3 bases: TGTGCCAGCAGCTTGGGGACAGTTCCTTACGAGCAGTACTTC. It yields the protein CASSLGTVPYEQYF.

This clone was observed a few times. The chain is built from TRBV25-1 and TRBJ1-3, with D unclear. Germline V gene sequence: CDR1 MGHDK, CDR2 SYGVNS. Trimming took 5 bases from V and 0 from J, leaving 11 bases between them. The CDR3 contains 15 residues. The CDR3 loop reads CASSPKINSGNTIYF. CDR3 in DNA: TGTGCCAGCAGTCCCAAGATCAACTCTGGAAACACCATATATTTT. Using reference TRBV25-1 and TRBJ1-3 for the parts outside the CDR3, the full variable domain is EADIYQTPRYLVIGTGKKITLECSQTMGHDKMYWYQQDPGMELHLIHYSYGVNSTEKGDLSSESTVSRIRTEHFPLTLESARPSHTSQYLCASSPKINSGNTIYFGEGSWLTVV.

The gene calls are TRBV7-3 and TRBJ2-1; D not certain. V was pared by 6 bases and J by 6 bases, with 6 bases between. CDR3 length: 11 amino acids. Per germline, CDR1 SGHTA and CDR2 FQGTGA. CDR3 nucleotide sequence: TGTGCCAGCAGGTTCGGCAATGAGCAGTTCTTC. Residues: CASRFGNEQFF.

The chain links TRBV6-5 to TRBJ1-2; 8 bases agree with TRBD1. This CDR3 contains 13 residues. The junction had 4 bases not matched to a gene; V was cut back by 8 bases and J by 2 bases. In germline, CDR1 is MNHEY, CDR2 SVGAGI. CDR3 residues: CASLRGRNYGYTF. As DNA, the CDR3 is TGTGCCAGCCTCAGGGGGCGCAACTATGGCTACACCTTC.

The rearrangement joins TRBV7-9 to TRBJ1-1, with D uncertain. Germline CDR1 and CDR2: SEHNR and FQNEAQ (reference sequence). The CDR3 contains 14 residues. Trimming shortened V by 1 base and J by 1 base, and 7 bases separated the two germline ends. The chain's CDR3 is CASSLGKGNTEAFF. The CDR3 region has the DNA TGTGCCAGCAGCTTAGGAAAGGGGAACACTGAAGCTTTCTTT. Full variable domain (outside the CDR3, taken from reference TRBV7-9 and TRBJ1-1): DTGVSQNPRHKITKRGQNVTFRCDPISEHNRLYWYRQTLGQGPEFLTYFQNEAQLEKSRLLSDRFSAERPKGSFSTLEIQRTEQGDSAMYLCASSLGKGNTEAFFGQGTRLTVV.

Only a few counts were recorded for this clone. V usage is TRBV27 and J usage is TRBJ2-3; D perhaps matches TRBD2 (5 bases). Germline values: CDR1 MNHEY, CDR2 SMNVEV (reference sequence). The CDR3 has 16 amino acids. Trimming left V 0 bases short and J 1 base short, with 11 bases between. The CDR3 DNA follows: TGTGCCAGCAGTTTATCGCGAGGGCTCCGCACAGATACGCAGTATTTT. This translates into CASSLSRGLRTDTQYF.

The chain uses TRBV4-3 and TRBJ2-3; a weak D match, TRBD2 (6 bases). CDR1 is LGHNA and CDR2 is YSLEER in the germline V gene. The CDR3 contains 16 residues. V was clipped by 1 base and J by 0 bases, with 11 bases between them. CDR3 DNA: TGCGCCAGCAGCCAAGTCCTAAGCGGGAGCACAGATACGCAGTATTTT. This encodes CASSQVLSGSTDTQYF.

The chain carries TRBV5-5 and TRBJ2-1; no reliable D call. This CDR3 is built from 16 residues. The germline gives CDR1 SGHKS, CDR2 YYEKEE (reference sequence). Trimming shortened V by 4 bases and J by 8 bases, and 22 bases separated the two germline ends. CDR3 nucleotide sequence: TGTGCCAGCAGCCTCCTCCGTATAGGCGGCTTCGATGAGCAGTTCTTC. It yields the protein CASSLLRIGGFDEQFF.

CDR3 loop: CASTGGGAWAEQYF. The CDR3 coding sequence is TGTGCCAGCACGGGCGGGGGGGCCTGGGCCGAGCAGTACTTC. The chain combines TRBV28 with TRBJ2-7; 9 nucleotides line up with TRBD2. The CDR3 sequence is 14 residues long. Germline CDR1 MDHEN, CDR2 SYDVKM. V dropped 7 bases and J dropped 6; count of bases not matched to a gene: 10.

This clone was counted only a few times. The chain links TRBV29-1 to TRBJ1-1; 7 positions agree with TRBD1. This CDR3 comprises 14 residues. Trimming removed 5 bases from V and 9 bases from J; junction bases left unmatched: 15. CDR1 SQVTM and CDR2 ANQGSEA come from the germline V gene. The chain's CDR3 is CSVLSQLGTAQAFF. CDR3 in DNA: TGCAGCGTTCTATCCCAGCTGGGGACAGCTCAAGCTTTCTTT.

The chain carries TRBV18 and TRBJ2-6, with a possible D match to TRBD1 (6 bases). Trimming left V 4 bases short and J 2 bases short, with 12 bases between. The CDR3 is made up of 16 amino acids. Germline lookup yields CDR1 KGHSH and CDR2 LQKENI. The CDR3 DNA sequence: TGTGCCAGCTCACGCCGACAGGCGACTGGGGCCAACGTCCTGACTTTC. It is translated as CASSRRQATGANVLTF.

J is TRBJ1-3 and V is TRBV28, with D tentatively TRBD1 (6 bases). Germline V gene data show CDR1 as MDHEN and CDR2 as SYDVKM. CDR3 size: 12 residues. V shed 4 bases and J shed 8 bases, with 9 bases lying between them. CDR3 protein: CASSSGVDTIYF. CDR3 DNA sequence: TGTGCCAGCAGTTCAGGGGTTGACACCATATATTTT.

Written as DNA, the CDR3 is TGTGCCAGCGCAGGGAAACGGGGAAACACCATATATTTT. Amino acids: CASAGKRGNTIYF. The rearrangement links TRBV6-1 to TRBJ1-3, with D tentatively TRBD1 (5 bases). Germline V CDR1 and CDR2: MNHNS, SASEGT. The ends were cut back, 8 bases at V and 4 bases at J, with 12 bases in the middle. The CDR3 covers 13 residues.

The rearrangement links TRBV28 to TRBJ1-2; no clear D. The V end lost 7 bases, the J end lost 7 bases, and 16 bases lay between the germline ends. Germline CDR1 is MDHEN and CDR2 is SYDVKM. This CDR3 is built from 13 residues. The CDR3 DNA is TGTGCCAGCACCACCGGGTTAATCGGTGGCTACACCTTC. It translates to CASTTGLIGGYTF.

The J gene is TRBJ2-3, the V gene TRBV7-2, with D perhaps matching TRBD2 (5 bases). The length of the CDR3 is 16 residues. Trimming took 5 bases from V and 4 from J, leaving 19 bases between them. The germline CDR1 and CDR2 sequences are SGHTA and FQGNSA. The CDR3 DNA reads TGTGCCAGCAGCCCGAGGTGGCTAACTAGTGCAGATACGCAGTATTTT. Translated: CASSPRWLTSADTQYF.

The rearrangement joins TRBV5-8 to TRBJ2-7; 7 nucleotides align to TRBD1. This CDR3 comprises 14 residues. Germline V gene sequence: CDR1 SGHTS, CDR2 YDEGEE. V was pared by 2 bases and J by 4 bases, with 6 bases of the junction left unmatched. The CDR3, as DNA: TGTGCCAGCAGCTTTCAGGGGGAAGGTTACGAGCAGTACTTC. This sequence encodes CASSFQGEGYEQYF.